The 12 T cell receptor beta chains below were found in one sample sequenced in a study of T cell responses to AZD1222 COVID-19 vaccine. Assay: immunoSEQ multiplex PCR; the TCRdb copy retains only in-frame clones and omits some. The table includes approximately 150,000 clones, around 89% detected once. Here the sequenced sample was peripheral blood, taken on day 0 of AZD1222 vaccination. The source is an adult in good health.

The table lists this clone with a count of one. The chain is built from TRBV27 and TRBJ1-2, with D maybe TRBD1 (6 bases). CDR3 length: 13 residues. Trimming took 5 bases from V and 6 from J, leaving 13 bases between them. CDR1 is MNHEY, CDR2 SMNVEV, per germline (reference sequence). The chain's CDR3 is CASSGGREDGYTF. The CDR3 DNA is TGTGCCAGCAGTGGGGGCCGAGAGGATGGCTACACCTTC.

The chain recombines TRBV5-4 with TRBJ2-1; D may be TRBD1 (6 bases). The CDR3 is 12 residues long. V lost 1 base and J lost 10, with 9 bases in between. The germline gives CDR1 SGHNT, CDR2 YYREEE (reference sequence). CDR3 sequence: CASSLLGAEQFF. CDR3 bases: TGTGCCAGCAGCTTGTTGGGGGCCGAGCAGTTCTTC. Full variable domain (remainder filled in from reference TRBV5-4 and TRBJ2-1): ETGVTQSPTHLIKTRGQQVTLRCSSQSGHNTVSWYQQALGQGPQFIFQYYREEENGRGNFPPRFSGLQFPNYSSELNVNALELDDSALYLCASSLLGAEQFFGPGTRLTVL.

The genes are TRBV24-1 and TRBJ2-3; D may be TRBD2 (7 bases). The CDR3 is 14 amino acids. Trimming removed 8 bases from V and 4 bases from J, with 15 bases in between. CDR1 is KGHDR and CDR2 is SFDVKD in the germline V gene. The CDR3 bases are TGTGCCACCACCGCCGGGGGGCTGGCAGATACGCAGTATTTT. This gives the protein CATTAGGLADTQYF.

V and J are TRBV19 and TRBJ1-5; possible D gene TRBD1, 6 bases. The CDR3 is 13 residues long. Germline assignment: CDR1 LNHDA and CDR2 SQIVND (reference sequence). V lost 11 bases and J lost 3, with 14 bases in between. The CDR3 region has the DNA TGTGCCGGGGCGGACAGACTCAATCAGCCCCAGCATTTT. Protein product: CAGADRLNQPQHF.

This clone has just one count. The CDR3 region has the DNA TGTGCCAGCAGCCAAACCCCCGGGGGGGCCAAAAACATTCAGTACTTC. Translated, it gives CASSQTPGGAKNIQYF. The chain recombines TRBV3-1 (or the pseudogene TRBV3-2) with TRBJ2-4; 7 bases align to TRBD2. Germline loops: CDR1 LGHDT, CDR2 YNNKEL (reference sequence). The CDR3 spans 16 residues. The V segment lost 2 bases and the J segment 1 base; nucleotides outside the gene matches: 5.

The chain carries TRBV27 and TRBJ1-6, with 7 bases that match TRBD1. In germline, CDR1 is MNHEY, CDR2 SMNVEV (reference sequence). V shed 9 bases and J 6 bases; nucleotides not matched to a gene: 8. This CDR3 spans 14 amino acids. As DNA, the CDR3 is TGTGCCAGTCACCAGGGGGGCTTTAATTCACCCCTCCACTTT. This codes for CASHQGGFNSPLHF.

V gene TRBV14 combines with J gene TRBJ2-7; 7 bases map to TRBD2. The CDR3 is 15 amino acids. Germline CDR1 SGHDN, CDR2 FVKESK. Trimming took 2 bases from V and 2 from J; bases not matched to a gene: 6. The CDR3 DNA sequence: TGTGCCAGCAGCCAATTCCGGGACTACCCCTACGAGCAGTACTTC. This translates into CASSQFRDYPYEQYF.

The J gene is TRBJ1-3, the V gene TRBV28, with TRBD1 as a possible D gene (6 bases). Germline V gene sequence: CDR1 MDHEN, CDR2 SYDVKM. Between the trimmed V and J ends, which lost 7 bases and 4 bases, there was a span of 11 bases. This CDR3 has 13 amino acids. CDR3 region: CASTRGGGNTIYF. The CDR3 DNA is TGTGCCAGCACCCGGGGGGGCGGAAACACCATATATTTT. Together with reference TRBV28 and TRBJ1-3, the CDR3 gives the full variable domain: DVKVTQSSRYLVKRTGEKVFLECVQDMDHENMFWYRQDPGLGLRLIYFSYDVKMKEKGDIPEGYSVSREKKERFSLILESASTNQTSMYLCASTRGGGNTIYFGEGSWLTVV.

The genes are TRBV12-3 or TRBV12-4 and TRBJ1-4; D uncertain. V was trimmed by 7 bases and J by 4 bases, leaving 10 bases between them. The CDR3 has 13 residues. The CDR3 DNA is TGTGCCAGCACTATACAGCATAATGAAAAACTGTTTTTT. Translating gives CASTIQHNEKLFF.

The chain uses TRBV6-6 and TRBJ2-1; maybe TRBD2 (5 bases). Trimming stripped 1 base from V and 8 bases from J, with 9 bases between. From germline, CDR1 is MNHNY and CDR2 SVGAGI (reference sequence). The CDR3 is made up of 13 amino acids. The CDR3 loop is CASSYLAFDEQFF. In nucleotides, the CDR3 is TGTGCCAGCAGTTACTTAGCGTTTGATGAGCAGTTCTTC.

This rearrangement joins TRBV6-2 or TRBV6-3 to TRBJ1-5, with 7 bases identical to TRBD1. Germline V gene lookup returns CDR1 MNHEY and CDR2 SVGEGT. CDR3 length: 15 residues. The V gene end was trimmed by 6 bases and the J gene end by 6 bases; junction bases not matched to a gene: 11. The CDR3: CASSPGQVPFQPQHF. The CDR3 DNA reads as TGTGCCAGCAGCCCTGGACAGGTACCATTTCAGCCCCAGCATTTT.

The chain recombines TRBV6-2 or TRBV6-3 with TRBJ2-5, with TRBD2 matching 11 bases. The CDR3 is 15 residues long. V gave up 6 bases and J gave up 4 bases; unmatched junction bases: 7. In germline, CDR1 is MNHEY, CDR2 SVGEGT. CDR3 bases: TGTGCCAGCAGCTCTATAGCGGGAGGGGGAGAGACCCAGTACTTC. Translation gives CASSSIAGGGETQYF.